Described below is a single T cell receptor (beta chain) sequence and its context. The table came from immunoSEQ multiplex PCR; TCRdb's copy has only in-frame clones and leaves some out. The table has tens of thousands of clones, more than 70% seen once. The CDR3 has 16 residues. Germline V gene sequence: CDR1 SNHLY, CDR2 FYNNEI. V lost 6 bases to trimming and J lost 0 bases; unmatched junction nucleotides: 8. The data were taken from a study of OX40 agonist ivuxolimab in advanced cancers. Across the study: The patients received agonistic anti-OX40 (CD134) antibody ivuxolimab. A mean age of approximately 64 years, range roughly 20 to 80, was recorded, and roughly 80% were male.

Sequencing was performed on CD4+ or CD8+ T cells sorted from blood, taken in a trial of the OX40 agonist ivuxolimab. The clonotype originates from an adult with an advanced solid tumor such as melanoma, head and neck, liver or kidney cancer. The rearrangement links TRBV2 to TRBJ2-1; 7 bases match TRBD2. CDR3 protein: CASRGGRSSSYNEQFF. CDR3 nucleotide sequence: TGTGCCAGCAGGGGGGGGAGATCGAGCTCCTACAATGAGCAGTTCTTC.